This T cell receptor (beta chain) comes out of a study of T cells in Graves' hyperthyroidism and ophthalmopathy. This clonotype came up many times. Amplified regions were TCR beta CDR3 sequences from RNA transcripts. Primed by the HTBI set, a first-round RT-PCR was run on the TCR CDR3. TCRdb used MiXCR to reprocess the multiplex PCR reads, holding one entry per CDR3 protein. In the table there are hundreds of thousands of distinct CDR3 sequences, approximately 20% of which are singletons. The CDR3 has 17 residues. The germline CDR1 and CDR2 sequences are DFQATT and SNEGSKA (reference sequence). Trimming at V came to 5 bases and at J to 4 bases, leaving 11 bases not matched to a gene.

V is TRBV20-1 and J is TRBJ2-3; TRBD2 agrees at 14 bases. Sequenced: blood. The clonotype was recovered from a middle-aged man with Graves' ophthalmopathy. The CDR3 reads CSAPTLMTSGGADTQYF. CDR3 sequence (DNA): TGCAGTGCTCCTACTCTTATGACTAGCGGGGGGGCAGATACGCAGTATTTT.